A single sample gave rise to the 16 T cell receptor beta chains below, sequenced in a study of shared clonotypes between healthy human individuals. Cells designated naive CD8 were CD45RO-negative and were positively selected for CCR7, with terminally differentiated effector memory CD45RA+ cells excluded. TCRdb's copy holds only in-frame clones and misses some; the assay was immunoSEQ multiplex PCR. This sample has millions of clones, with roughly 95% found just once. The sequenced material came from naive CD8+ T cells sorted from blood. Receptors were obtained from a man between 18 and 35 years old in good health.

The CDR3 DNA sequence: TGTGCCAGCAGCTTAAGTAAGAACCTAGAAGCTTTCTTT. It specifies CASSLSKNLEAFF. V gene TRBV11-2 combines with J gene TRBJ1-1; no firm D call. This CDR3 is 13 amino acids long. CDR1 SGHAT and CDR2 FQNNGV come from the germline V gene. With 2 bases removed from V and 8 bases from J, the gap between germline ends came to 12 bases. The full variable domain, rest sourced from reference TRBV11-2 and TRBJ1-1, is EAGVAQSPRYKIIEKRQSVAFWCNPISGHATLYWYQQILGQGPKLLIQFQNNGVVDDSQLPKDRFSAERLKGVDSTLKIQPAKLEDSAVYLCASSLSKNLEAFFGQGTRLTVV.

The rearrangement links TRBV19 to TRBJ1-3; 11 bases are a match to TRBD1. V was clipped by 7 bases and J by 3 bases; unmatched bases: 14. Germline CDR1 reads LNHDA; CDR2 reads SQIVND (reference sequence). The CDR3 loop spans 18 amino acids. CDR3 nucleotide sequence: TGTGCCAGTATACAGACCAGGACAGGGGGCATCTTTGGAAACACCATATATTTT. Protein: CASIQTRTGGIFGNTIYF.

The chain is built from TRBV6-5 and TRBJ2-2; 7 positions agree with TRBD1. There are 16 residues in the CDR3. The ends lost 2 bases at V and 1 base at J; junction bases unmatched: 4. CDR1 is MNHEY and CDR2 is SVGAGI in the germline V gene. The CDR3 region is CASSYEGGWNTGELFF. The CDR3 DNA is TGTGCCAGCAGTTACGAAGGGGGCTGGAACACCGGGGAGCTGTTTTTT.

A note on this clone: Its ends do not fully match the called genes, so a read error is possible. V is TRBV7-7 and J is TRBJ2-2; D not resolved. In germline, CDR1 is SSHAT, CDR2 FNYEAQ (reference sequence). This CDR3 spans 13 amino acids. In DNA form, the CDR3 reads TGTGCTAGCAGCTTACCAGCCGGCGGGGAGCTGTTTTTT. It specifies CASSLPAGGELFF.

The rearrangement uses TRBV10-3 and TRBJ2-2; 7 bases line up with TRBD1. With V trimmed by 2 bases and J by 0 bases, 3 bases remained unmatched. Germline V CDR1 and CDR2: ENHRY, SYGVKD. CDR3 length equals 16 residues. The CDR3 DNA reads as TGTGCCATCAGTGAGCTAGACAGGGCGAACACCGGGGAGCTGTTTTTT. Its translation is CAISELDRANTGELFF.

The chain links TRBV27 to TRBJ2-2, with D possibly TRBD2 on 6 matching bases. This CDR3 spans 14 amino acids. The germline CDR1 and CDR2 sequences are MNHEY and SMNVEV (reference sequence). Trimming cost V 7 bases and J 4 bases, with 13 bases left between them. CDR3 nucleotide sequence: TGTGCCAGCACCACTACCGGGAGCACCGGGGAGCTGTTTTTT. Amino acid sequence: CASTTTGSTGELFF.

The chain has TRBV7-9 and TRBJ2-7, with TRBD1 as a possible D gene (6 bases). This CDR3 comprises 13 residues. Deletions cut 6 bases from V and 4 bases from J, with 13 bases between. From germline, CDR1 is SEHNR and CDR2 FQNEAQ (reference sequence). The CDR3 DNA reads TGTGCCAGCAGTTCAGGGGTAAAGTACGAGCAGTACTTC. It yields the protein CASSSGVKYEQYF.

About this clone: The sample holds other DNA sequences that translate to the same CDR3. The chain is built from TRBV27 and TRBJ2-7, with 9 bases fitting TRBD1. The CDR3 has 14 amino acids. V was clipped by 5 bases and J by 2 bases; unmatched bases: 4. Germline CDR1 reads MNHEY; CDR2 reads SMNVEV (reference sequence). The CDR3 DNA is TGTGCCAGCAGTCAGACAGGGGGGACCTACGAGCAGTACTTC. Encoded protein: CASSQTGGTYEQYF.

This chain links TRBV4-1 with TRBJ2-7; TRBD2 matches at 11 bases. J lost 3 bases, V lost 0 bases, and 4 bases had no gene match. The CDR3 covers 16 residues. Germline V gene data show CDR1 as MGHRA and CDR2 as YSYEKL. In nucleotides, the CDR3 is TGCGCCAGCAGCCAAGAGACTAGCGGGGCCAACTACGAGCAGTACTTC. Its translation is CASSQETSGANYEQYF.

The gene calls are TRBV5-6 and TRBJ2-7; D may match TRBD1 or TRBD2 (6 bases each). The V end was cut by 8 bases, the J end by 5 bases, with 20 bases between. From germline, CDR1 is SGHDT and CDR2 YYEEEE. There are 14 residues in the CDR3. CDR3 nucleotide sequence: TGTGCCAGTAAAGTAGGGGGAGGAAGCCACGAGCAGTACTTC. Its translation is CASKVGGGSHEQYF. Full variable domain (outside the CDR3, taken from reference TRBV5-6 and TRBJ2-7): DAGVTQSPTHLIKTRGQQVTLRCSPKSGHDTVSWYQQALGQGPQFIFQYYEEEERQRGNFPDRFSGHQFPNYSSELNVNALLLGDSALYLCASKVGGGSHEQYFGPGTRLTVT.

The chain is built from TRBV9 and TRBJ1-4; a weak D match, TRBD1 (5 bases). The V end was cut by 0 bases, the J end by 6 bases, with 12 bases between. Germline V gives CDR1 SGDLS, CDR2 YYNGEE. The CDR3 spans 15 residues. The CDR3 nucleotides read TGTGCCAGCAGCGTAGGTGGTGGGGGAGATGAAAAACTGTTTTTT. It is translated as CASSVGGGGDEKLFF.

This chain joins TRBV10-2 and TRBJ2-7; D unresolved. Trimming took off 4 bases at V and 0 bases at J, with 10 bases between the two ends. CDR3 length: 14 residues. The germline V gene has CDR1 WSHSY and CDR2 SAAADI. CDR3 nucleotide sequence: TGCGCCAGCAGTGGTGCGGTAAGCTCCTACGAGCAGTACTTC. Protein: CASSGAVSSYEQYF.

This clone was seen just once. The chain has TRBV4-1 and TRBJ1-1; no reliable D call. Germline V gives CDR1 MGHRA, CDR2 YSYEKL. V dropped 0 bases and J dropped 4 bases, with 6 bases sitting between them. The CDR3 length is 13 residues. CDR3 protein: CASSQEHFTEAFF. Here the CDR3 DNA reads TGCGCCAGCAGCCAAGAACACTTCACTGAAGCTTTCTTT.

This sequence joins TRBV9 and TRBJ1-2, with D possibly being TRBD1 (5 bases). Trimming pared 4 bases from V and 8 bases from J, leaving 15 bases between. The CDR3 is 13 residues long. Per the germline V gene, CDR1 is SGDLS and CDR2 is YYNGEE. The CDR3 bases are TGTGCCAGCAGCTCGGGGGTGGCGGAGGGCTACACCTTC. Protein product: CASSSGVAEGYTF.

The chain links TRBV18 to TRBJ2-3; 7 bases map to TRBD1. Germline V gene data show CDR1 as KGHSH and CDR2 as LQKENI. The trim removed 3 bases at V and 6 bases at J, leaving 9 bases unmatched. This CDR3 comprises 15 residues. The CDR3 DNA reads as TGTGCCAGCTCACCCCTAGAGGGGGCAGGCGATACGCAGTATTTT. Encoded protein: CASSPLEGAGDTQYF.

CDR3 sequence (DNA): TGTGCCTGGACGCACGGGGGCAATGAGCAGTTCTTC. It specifies CAWTHGGNEQFF. The chain couples TRBV30 to TRBJ2-1; D might be TRBD2 (6 bases). Per the germline V gene, CDR1 is GTSNPN and CDR2 is SVGIG (reference sequence). The CDR3 covers 12 residues. V dropped 4 bases and J dropped 6 bases, with 10 bases sitting between them.